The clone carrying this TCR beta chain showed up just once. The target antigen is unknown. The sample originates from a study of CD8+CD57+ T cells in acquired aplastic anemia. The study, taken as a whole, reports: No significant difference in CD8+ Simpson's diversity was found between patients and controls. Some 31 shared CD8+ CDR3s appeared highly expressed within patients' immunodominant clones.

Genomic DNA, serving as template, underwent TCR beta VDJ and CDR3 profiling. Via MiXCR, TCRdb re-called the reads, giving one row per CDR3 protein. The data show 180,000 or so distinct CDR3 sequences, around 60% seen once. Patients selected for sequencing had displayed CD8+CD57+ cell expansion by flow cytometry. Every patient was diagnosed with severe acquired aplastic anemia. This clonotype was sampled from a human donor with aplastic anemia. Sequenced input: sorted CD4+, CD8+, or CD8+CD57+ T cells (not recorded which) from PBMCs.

The CDR3 spells CASSETGSHTQYF. The DNA for the CDR3 is TGTGCCAGCAGTGAGACAGGGTCCCATACGCAGTATTTT. The chain links TRBV6-1 to TRBJ2-3; 7 nucleotides align to TRBD1. This CDR3 comprises 13 residues. Germline V gives CDR1 MNHNS, CDR2 SASEGT. The V gene end was trimmed by 3 bases and the J gene end by 7 bases; junction bases not matched to a gene: 4.